The clone carrying this TCR beta chain was recorded a few times. The sample comes from a study of T cells in Graves' hyperthyroidism and ophthalmopathy. Study overall: At initial diagnosis, before any treatment had begun, peripheral blood was obtained.

Researchers amplified the TCR beta CDR3 regions from RNA transcripts. First-round RT-PCR of the TCR CDR3 relied on the HTBI primer set. TCRdb itself ran the multiplex PCR reads through MiXCR, one entry per CDR3 protein. The data contain around 250,000 distinct CDR3 sequences, more than 12% of them singletons. Germline V CDR1 and CDR2: MNHEY, SMNVEV (reference sequence). The CDR3 spans 14 residues. The V gene lost 0 bases and the J gene lost 2 bases, with 8 bases spanning the gap. The sequenced material came from blood. This TCR was sampled from a woman aged 40 to 50 with Graves' hyperthyroidism that later progressed to Graves' ophthalmopathy. The V call is TRBV27, the J call TRBJ2-7; unclear D gene. CDR3: CASSLSVRTYEQYF. The DNA of the CDR3 is TGTGCCAGCAGTTTATCGGTCAGGACCTACGAGCAGTACTTC.